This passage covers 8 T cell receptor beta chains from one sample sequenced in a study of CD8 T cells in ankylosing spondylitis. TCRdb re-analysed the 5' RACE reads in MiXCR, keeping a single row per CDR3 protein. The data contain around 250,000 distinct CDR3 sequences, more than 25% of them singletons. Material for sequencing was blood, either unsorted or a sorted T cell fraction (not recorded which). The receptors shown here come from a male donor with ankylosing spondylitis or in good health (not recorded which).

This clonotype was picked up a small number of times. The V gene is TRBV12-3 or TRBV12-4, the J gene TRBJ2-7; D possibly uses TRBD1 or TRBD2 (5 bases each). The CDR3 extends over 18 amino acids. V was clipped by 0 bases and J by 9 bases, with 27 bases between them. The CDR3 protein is CASSLASLVAALGDGQYF. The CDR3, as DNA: TGTGCCAGCAGTTTAGCTAGCCTTGTGGCAGCCCTAGGGGACGGGCAGTACTTC.

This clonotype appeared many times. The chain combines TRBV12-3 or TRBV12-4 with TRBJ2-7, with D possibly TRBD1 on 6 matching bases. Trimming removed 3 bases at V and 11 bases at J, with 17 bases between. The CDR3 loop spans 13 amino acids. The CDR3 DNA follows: TGTGCCAGCAGTTTTTCCTTAAAACAGGGAAAGTACTTC. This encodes CASSFSLKQGKYF.

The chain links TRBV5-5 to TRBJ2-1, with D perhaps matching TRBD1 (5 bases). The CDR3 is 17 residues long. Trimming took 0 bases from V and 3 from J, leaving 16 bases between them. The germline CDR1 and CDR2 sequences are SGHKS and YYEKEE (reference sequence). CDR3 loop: CASSLVSGRGYYNEQFF. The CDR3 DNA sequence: TGTGCCAGCAGCTTGGTTAGTGGTAGGGGCTACTACAATGAGCAGTTCTTC.

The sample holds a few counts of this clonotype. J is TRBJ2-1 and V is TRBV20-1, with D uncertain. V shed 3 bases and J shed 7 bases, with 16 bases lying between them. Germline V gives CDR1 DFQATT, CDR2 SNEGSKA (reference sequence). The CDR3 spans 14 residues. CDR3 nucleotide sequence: TGCAGTGCTAGTGAATTGGTTAGAAGGAATGAGCAGTTCTTC. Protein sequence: CSASELVRRNEQFF.

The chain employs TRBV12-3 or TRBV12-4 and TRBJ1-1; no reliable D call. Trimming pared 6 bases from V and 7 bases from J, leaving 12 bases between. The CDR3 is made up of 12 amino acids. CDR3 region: CASSPGLLEAFF. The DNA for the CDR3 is TGTGCCAGCAGCCCCGGACTGCTTGAAGCTTTCTTT.

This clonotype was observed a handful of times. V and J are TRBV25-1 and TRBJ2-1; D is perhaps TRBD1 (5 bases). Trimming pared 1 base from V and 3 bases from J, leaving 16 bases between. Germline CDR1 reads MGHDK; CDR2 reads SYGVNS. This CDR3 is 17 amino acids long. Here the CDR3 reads CASSESATGLHYNEQFF. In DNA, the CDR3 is TGTGCCAGCAGTGAATCGGCCACAGGCCTGCACTACAATGAGCAGTTCTTC.

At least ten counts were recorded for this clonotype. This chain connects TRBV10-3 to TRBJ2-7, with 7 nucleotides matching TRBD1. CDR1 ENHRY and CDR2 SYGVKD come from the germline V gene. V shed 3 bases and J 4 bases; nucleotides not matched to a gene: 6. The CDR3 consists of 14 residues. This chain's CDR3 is CAISEKGATYEQYF. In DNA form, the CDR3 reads TGTGCCATCAGTGAAAAGGGGGCGACATACGAGCAGTACTTC.

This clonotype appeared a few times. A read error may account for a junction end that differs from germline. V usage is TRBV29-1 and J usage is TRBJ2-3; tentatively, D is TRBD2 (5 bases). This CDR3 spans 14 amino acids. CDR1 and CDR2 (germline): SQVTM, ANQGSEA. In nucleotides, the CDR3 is TGCAGCTTTGATATAAGCGGTGTGGCAGATACGCAGTATTTT. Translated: CSFDISGVADTQYF.